Shown below are 19 T cell receptor beta chains from a single sample sequenced in a study of blood T cell repertoires in COVID-19. Profiling relied on immunoSEQ multiplex PCR, and the TCRdb table lists in-frame clones only, not all of them. The repertoire holds more than 90,000 clones, with 86% as singletons. The sequencing input was peripheral blood. The receptors shown here come from a man aged 40-55 years with acute or convalescent COVID-19.

This clone appeared many times. The gene calls are TRBV2 and TRBJ2-3; 8 bases match TRBD2. In germline, CDR1 is SNHLY, CDR2 FYNNEI. Trimming took 1 base from V and 1 from J; bases not matched to a gene: 1. The CDR3 runs 15 residues. The CDR3 DNA sequence: TGTGCCAGCAGTGAAGAACTAGCGGGCACAGATACGCAGTATTTT. Its protein product is CASSEELAGTDTQYF.

This clone was picked up one time. The chain recombines TRBV7-3 with TRBJ2-1; 9 bases match TRBD2. Germline trimming cut 2 bases from V and 9 bases from J; bases unmatched to any gene: 8. Germline V gives CDR1 SGHTA, CDR2 FQGTGA. This CDR3 is built from 15 residues. The CDR3 DNA follows: TGTGCCAGCAGCTTATCTGCGGGGGGGCCGGGTGAGCAGTTCTTC. Its translation: CASSLSAGGPGEQFF.

The genes are TRBV20-1 and TRBJ2-7, with unresolved D. The CDR3 contains 11 residues. Germline V lookup: CDR1 DFQATT, CDR2 SNEGSKA (reference sequence). The V end lost 6 bases, the J end lost 7 bases, and 13 bases lay between the germline ends. The CDR3 spells CSAPVQNEQYF. The CDR3 DNA sequence: TGCAGTGCCCCGGTCCAAAATGAGCAGTACTTC.

The V gene is TRBV12-5, the J gene TRBJ1-5; no firm D call. V was trimmed by 5 bases and J by 4 bases, leaving 3 bases between them. The CDR3 runs 11 residues. Germline-derived CDR1 and CDR2 are LGHNT and FRNRAP. This chain's CDR3 is CASGPNQPQHF. In DNA, the CDR3 is TGTGCTAGTGGTCCAAATCAGCCCCAGCATTTT.

This rearrangement joins TRBV7-9 to TRBJ1-2, with D possibly being TRBD1 (5 bases). From germline, CDR1 is SEHNR and CDR2 FQNEAQ (reference sequence). V lost 4 bases and J lost 3, with 12 bases in between. The CDR3 spans 14 residues. CDR3 region: CASSWGETDYGYTF. The CDR3 coding sequence is TGTGCCAGCAGCTGGGGGGAGACCGACTATGGCTACACCTTC.

This clone appeared a few times. The rearrangement joins TRBV18 to TRBJ1-5; D not resolved. The V end lost 1 base, the J end lost 2 bases, and 9 bases lay between the germline ends. This CDR3 has 15 residues. CDR1 and CDR2 (germline): KGHSH, LQKENI. The CDR3 is CASSPQFSGNQPQHF. Written as DNA, the CDR3 is TGTGCCAGCTCACCACAGTTTTCGGGCAATCAGCCCCAGCATTTT.

The gene calls are TRBV6-5 and TRBJ2-3, with 8 bases aligning to TRBD2. The CDR3 has 15 residues. The germline CDR1 and CDR2 sequences are MNHEY and SVGAGI. V lost 0 bases to trimming and J lost 6 bases; unmatched junction nucleotides: 5. CDR3 residues: CASSYSRGGGDTQYF. Written as DNA, the CDR3 is TGTGCCAGCAGTTACTCGAGGGGCGGGGGGGATACGCAGTATTTT.

This chain joins TRBV5-1 and TRBJ1-6; D unresolved. CDR1 SGHRS and CDR2 YFSETQ come from the germline V gene. V lost 0 bases and J 11 bases, leaving 9 bases between the germline ends. The CDR3 runs to 13 residues. The CDR3 spells CASSLGEGTPLHF. Written as DNA, the CDR3 is TGCGCCAGCAGCTTGGGGGAGGGAACACCCCTCCACTTT.

The chain employs TRBV4-3 and TRBJ1-2, with D uncertain. V lost 1 base and J 6 bases, leaving 12 bases between the germline ends. Germline V gene sequence: CDR1 LGHNA, CDR2 YSLEER. The CDR3 runs to 14 residues. The chain's CDR3 is CASSQVSMFDGYTF. The CDR3 nucleotides read TGCGCCAGCAGCCAAGTATCTATGTTCGATGGCTACACCTTC.

The gene calls are TRBV5-1 and TRBJ1-6; D possibly corresponds to TRBD1 (6 bases). This CDR3 is built from 14 residues. Germline V gene sequence: CDR1 SGHRS, CDR2 YFSETQ. V was shortened by 4 bases and J by 7 bases, with 12 bases between the two germline ends. This CDR3 is CASSVGAGNSPLHF. In DNA form, the CDR3 reads TGCGCCAGCAGCGTGGGGGCAGGGAATTCACCCCTCCACTTT.

The chain links TRBV5-4 to TRBJ2-3; a weak D match, TRBD2 (6 bases). With 0 bases removed from V and 6 bases from J, the gap between germline ends came to 20 bases. The V gene's germline CDR1 is SGHNT and CDR2 YYREEE (reference sequence). The CDR3 spans 17 residues. The CDR3, as DNA: TGTGCCAGCAGCTTGGGGCATAGCGGCCCTGTGGGGGATACGCAGTATTTT. This sequence encodes CASSLGHSGPVGDTQYF.

The gene calls are TRBV27 and TRBJ1-1; D call uncertain. CDR1 and CDR2 from the germline V gene are MNHEY and SMNVEV (reference sequence). The CDR3 totals 14 residues. The ends were cut back, 5 bases at V and 6 bases at J, with 16 bases in the middle. The CDR3 protein is CASSRRDGLSEAFF. The CDR3 DNA follows: TGTGCCAGCAGTAGACGAGACGGACTTTCTGAAGCTTTCTTT.

This chain uses TRBV19 with TRBJ1-5, with D tentatively TRBD1 (5 bases). V was pared by 9 bases and J by 5 bases, with 14 bases between. CDR1 is LNHDA, CDR2 SQIVND, per germline (reference sequence). The CDR3 spans 13 residues. The chain's CDR3 is CASGRVRDQPQHF. In DNA, the CDR3 is TGTGCCAGCGGCAGGGTTCGGGATCAGCCCCAGCATTTT.

The chain is built from TRBV6-5 and TRBJ2-7, with 9 bases aligning to TRBD1. The CDR3 extends over 13 amino acids. Germline V gene data show CDR1 as MNHEY and CDR2 as SVGAGI. V trimming: 8 bases; J trimming: 5 bases; junction bases outside the gene matches: 7. The CDR3 DNA is TGTGCCAGCGGACAGACAGGGGGTCACGAGCAGTACTTC. It codes for CASGQTGGHEQYF.

There are a few counts of this clone. CDR3 coding DNA: TGTGCCAGCAGCGCCCTACGTGCAGGGCCCCAGCATTTT. It specifies CASSALRAGPQHF. This chain connects TRBV7-2 to TRBJ1-5, with D uncertain. The CDR3 spans 13 residues. Between the trimmed V and J ends, which lost 5 bases and 9 bases, there was a span of 14 bases. CDR1 and CDR2 (germline): SGHTA, FQGNSA.

The chain has TRBV9 and TRBJ2-2, with 12 bases matching TRBD2. Germline V lookup: CDR1 SGDLS, CDR2 YYNGEE. With 3 bases clipped from V and 3 bases from J, the junction kept 9 bases outside the gene matches. The CDR3 sequence is 18 residues long. CDR3 nucleotides: TGTGCCAGCAGCGGGAGGACTAGCGGGACACTCGACACCGGGGAGCTGTTTTTT. This translates into CASSGRTSGTLDTGELFF. Combining the CDR3 with reference TRBV9 and TRBJ2-2 gives the whole variable domain DSGVTQTPKHLITATGQRVTLRCSPRSGDLSVYWYQQSLDQGLQFLIQYYNGEERAKGNILERFSAQQFPDLHSELNLSSLELGDSALYFCASSGRTSGTLDTGELFFGEGSRLTVL.

The chain joins TRBV3-1 (or the pseudogene TRBV3-2) to TRBJ2-2; TRBD1 matches at 7 bases. Per germline, CDR1 LGHDT and CDR2 YNNKEL (reference sequence). CDR3 size: 13 residues. J gave up 6 bases and V 5 bases, and 3 bases lay outside the gene matches. The CDR3 coding sequence is TGTGCCAGCAGCGCACAGGGGCCCGGGGAGCTGTTTTTT. This codes for CASSAQGPGELFF.

The chain couples TRBV9 to TRBJ1-1; D unresolved. CDR1 is SGDLS, CDR2 YYNGEE, per germline. V lost 7 bases and J lost 8, with 18 bases in between. The CDR3 has 13 amino acids. In DNA, the CDR3 is TGTGCCAGCTCCGTCCTGAGCGGAAACGAAGCTTTCTTT. Its translation: CASSVLSGNEAFF.

The chain is built from TRBV6-1 and TRBJ1-1, with D unresolved. Germline lookup yields CDR1 MNHNS and CDR2 SASEGT. Trimming took off 4 bases at V and 3 bases at J, with 18 bases between the two ends. CDR3 length: 16 residues. This CDR3 is CASSATSAFGDTEAFF. The CDR3 bases are TGTGCCAGCAGTGCTACGAGTGCCTTCGGGGACACTGAAGCTTTCTTT.